A selection of T cell receptor beta chains follows, all from one sample in a study of CD8+ T cells in alopecia areata. TCRdb keeps only in-frame clones here, not all; method: immunoSEQ multiplex PCR. The sample contains 150,000 to 200,000 clones, approximately 67% of which appear only once. The input for sequencing was CD4+ T cells sorted from blood, taken around week 50, from a patient treated with tofacitinib. The receptors here all came from a human donor with alopecia areata. The CDR3 runs from the conserved cysteine through the conserved F or W. The D gene is left open where the match is weak. For some rows the clone size is stated as once, few or many, or as a class when expanded; others skip it.

D gene: .; CDR3 length: 12; V gene: TRBV30; J gene: TRBJ2-1; clone size: .; CDR3 DNA: TGTGCCTGGAGTGTCCCCATGGGTGAGCAGTTCTTC; CDR3 protein: CAWSVPMGEQFF
D gene: .; CDR3 length: 13; V gene: TRBV30; J gene: TRBJ1-6; clone size: .; CDR3 DNA: TGTGCCTGGAGTCCAGAACCAAATTCACCCCTCCACTTT; CDR3 protein: CAWSPEPNSPLHF
D gene: TRBD2; CDR3 length: 15; V gene: TRBV27; J gene: TRBJ2-2; clone size: .; CDR3 DNA: TGTGCCAGCAGTTTGAGCGGGGGGTACACCGGGGAGCTGTTTTTT; CDR3 protein: CASSLSGGYTGELFF
D gene: .; CDR3 length: 15; V gene: TRBV4-3; J gene: TRBJ2-3; clone size: few; CDR3 DNA: TGCGCCAGCAGCCAAGTCGGCGGGGACACAGATACGCAGTATTTT; CDR3 protein: CASSQVGGDTDTQYF
D gene: .; CDR3 length: 11; V gene: TRBV10-2; J gene: TRBJ2-1; clone size: .; CDR3 DNA: TGCGCCAGCACCAGAGACAATGAGCAGTTCTTC; CDR3 protein: CASTRDNEQFF
D gene: TRBD1; CDR3 length: 13; V gene: TRBV30; J gene: TRBJ1-1; clone size: .; CDR3 DNA: TGTGCCTGGAGGACAGGGACGAACACTGAAGCTTTCTTT; CDR3 protein: CAWRTGTNTEAFF
D gene: .; CDR3 length: 15; V gene: TRBV15; J gene: TRBJ2-3; clone size: .; CDR3 DNA: TGTGCCACCAGCCTGGGACAAGTAAACACAGATACGCAGTATTTT; CDR3 protein: CATSLGQVNTDTQYF
D gene: .; CDR3 length: 13; V gene: TRBV29-1; J gene: TRBJ1-1; clone size: .; CDR3 DNA: TGCAGCGTTGATCGGACGGAGAACACTGAAGCTTTCTTT; CDR3 protein: CSVDRTENTEAFF
D gene: TRBD1; CDR3 length: 12; V gene: TRBV29-1; J gene: TRBJ1-2; clone size: .; CDR3 DNA: TGCAGCGTTGAGCGGACAGGGGGAAGCTACACCTTC; CDR3 protein: CSVERTGGSYTF
D gene: TRBD1; CDR3 length: 13; V gene: TRBV29-1; J gene: TRBJ1-5; clone size: few; CDR3 DNA: TGCAGCGTTGGGGACAGTATGAATCAGCCCCAGCATTTT; CDR3 protein: CSVGDSMNQPQHF
D gene: .; CDR3 length: 13; V gene: TRBV29-1; J gene: TRBJ2-7; clone size: .; CDR3 DNA: TGCAGCGTAGCCCCACAGGGCCTGAACGAGCAGTACTTC; CDR3 protein: CSVAPQGLNEQYF
D gene: TRBD2; CDR3 length: 15; V gene: TRBV7-2; J gene: TRBJ2-1; clone size: few; CDR3 DNA: TGTGCCAGCAGTTTAATAGCGGGGGGCCACAATGAGCAGTTCTTC; CDR3 protein: CASSLIAGGHNEQFF
D gene: TRBD1; CDR3 length: 13; V gene: TRBV29-1; J gene: TRBJ2-7; clone size: .; CDR3 DNA: TGCAGCGTTAAGGACAGGGGAACCTACGAGCAGTACTTC; CDR3 protein: CSVKDRGTYEQYF
D gene: .; CDR3 length: 14; V gene: TRBV25-1; J gene: TRBJ1-1; clone size: .; CDR3 DNA: TGTGCCAGCAGTGCCAACGGGAGGAACACTGAAGCTTTCTTT; CDR3 protein: CASSANGRNTEAFF
D gene: .; CDR3 length: 14; V gene: TRBV5-1; J gene: TRBJ1-1; clone size: .; CDR3 DNA: TGCGCCAGCAGCTTGCAGCTTTATAGCTCTGAAGCTTTCTTT; CDR3 protein: CASSLQLYSSEAFF
D gene: .; CDR3 length: 14; V gene: TRBV11-3; J gene: TRBJ2-1; clone size: many; CDR3 DNA: TGTGCCAGCAGCCCAAGTAATGGGGTCAATGAGCAGTTCTTC; CDR3 protein: CASSPSNGVNEQFF
D gene: TRBD1; CDR3 length: 13; V gene: TRBV29-1; J gene: TRBJ2-3; clone size: .; CDR3 DNA: TGCAGCGCAAACAGGGGGCGTACAGATACGCAGTATTTT; CDR3 protein: CSANRGRTDTQYF
D gene: .; CDR3 length: 13; V gene: TRBV29-1; J gene: TRBJ1-3; clone size: .; CDR3 DNA: TGCAGCGTTGATGGGGGAACTGGAAACACCATATATTTT; CDR3 protein: CSVDGGTGNTIYF
D gene: .; CDR3 length: 21; V gene: TRBV10-3; J gene: TRBJ1-5; clone size: .; CDR3 DNA: TGTGCCATCAGTGAGGGGTCAGGGCAGGGTGTTCGGTCCTGGCGCAATCAGCCCCAGCATTTT; CDR3 protein: CAISEGSGQGVRSWRNQPQHF
D gene: .; CDR3 length: 14; V gene: TRBV9; J gene: TRBJ1-4; clone size: .; CDR3 DNA: TGTGCCAGCAGCCGGGACGCCACGATTGAAAAACTGTTTTTT; CDR3 protein: CASSRDATIEKLFF
D gene: .; CDR3 length: 15; V gene: TRBV5-6; J gene: TRBJ1-2; clone size: .; CDR3 DNA: TGTGCCAGCAGCTTGGGACATGGGTCGGGATATGGCTACACCTTC; CDR3 protein: CASSLGHGSGYGYTF
D gene: .; CDR3 length: 13; V gene: TRBV29-1; J gene: TRBJ1-2; clone size: .; CDR3 DNA: TGCAGCGTTGAATCTCAGGGAGTGTCGGGCTACACCTTC; CDR3 protein: CSVESQGVSGYTF
D gene: .; CDR3 length: 13; V gene: TRBV7-9; J gene: TRBJ1-5; clone size: .; CDR3 DNA: TGTGCCAGCAGCTCGGACATCGCTCAGCCCCAGCATTTT; CDR3 protein: CASSSDIAQPQHF
D gene: .; CDR3 length: 17; V gene: TRBV19; J gene: TRBJ1-1; clone size: .; CDR3 DNA: TGTGCCAGTACCCTGGGGCAGGGAGGGGGAAAGAACACTGAAGCTTTCTTT; CDR3 protein: CASTLGQGGGKNTEAFF
D gene: .; CDR3 length: 13; V gene: TRBV19; J gene: TRBJ2-1; clone size: few; CDR3 DNA: TGTGCCAGTAGTATCGGTAATAACAATGAGCAGTTCTTC; CDR3 protein: CASSIGNNNEQFF
D gene: .; CDR3 length: 14; V gene: TRBV15; J gene: TRBJ1-2; clone size: .; CDR3 DNA: TGTGCCACCAGCAGAGATCGGCAGGCTTATGGCTACACCTTC; CDR3 protein: CATSRDRQAYGYTF
D gene: .; CDR3 length: 13; V gene: TRBV29-1; J gene: TRBJ1-1; clone size: .; CDR3 DNA: TGCAGCGTGACATCGGGGGCGGGTGGGGCAGCTTTCTTT; CDR3 protein: CSVTSGAGGAAFF
D gene: .; CDR3 length: 14; V gene: TRBV7-2; J gene: TRBJ1-5; clone size: .; CDR3 DNA: TGTGCCAGCAGCTCATCCGTTAGCAATCAGCCCCAGCATTTT; CDR3 protein: CASSSSVSNQPQHF
D gene: .; CDR3 length: 13; V gene: TRBV19; J gene: TRBJ1-1; clone size: few; CDR3 DNA: TGTGCGAGCGCCCCGATTCTGAACACTGAAGCTTTCTTT; CDR3 protein: CASAPILNTEAFF
D gene: TRBD1; CDR3 length: 14; V gene: TRBV30; J gene: TRBJ1-5; clone size: few; CDR3 DNA: TGTGCCTGGAGTTCTACAGGGGATGGCCAGCCCCAGCATTTT; CDR3 protein: CAWSSTGDGQPQHF
D gene: .; CDR3 length: 12; V gene: TRBV29-1; J gene: TRBJ1-1; clone size: .; CDR3 DNA: TGCAGCTATCACGTACTTAACACTGAAGCTTTCTTT; CDR3 protein: CSYHVLNTEAFF
D gene: .; CDR3 length: 13; V gene: TRBV9; J gene: TRBJ1-1; clone size: .; CDR3 DNA: TGTGCCAGCAGCGTAGTCCCTGGCACTGAAGCTTTCTTT; CDR3 protein: CASSVVPGTEAFF
D gene: .; CDR3 length: 13; V gene: TRBV29-1; J gene: TRBJ2-3; clone size: few; CDR3 DNA: TGCAGCGTTGGTTTTGGCCTCGCAGATACGCAGTATTTT; CDR3 protein: CSVGFGLADTQYF
D gene: .; CDR3 length: 14; V gene: TRBV29-1; J gene: TRBJ2-3; clone size: .; CDR3 DNA: TGCAGCGCCGACACGGGCAGTAGCGCAGATACGCAGTATTTT; CDR3 protein: CSADTGSSADTQYF
D gene: .; CDR3 length: 18; V gene: TRBV4-1; J gene: TRBJ2-6; clone size: few; CDR3 DNA: TGCGCCAGCAGCCAAACTTCGACAGCCTACTCTGGGGCCAACGTCCTGACTTTC; CDR3 protein: CASSQTSTAYSGANVLTF
D gene: .; CDR3 length: 17; V gene: TRBV2; J gene: TRBJ2-7; clone size: .; CDR3 DNA: TGTGCCAGCAGTGAAAGGGGGGGGAGACAGCCTACCTACGAGCAGTACTTC; CDR3 protein: CASSERGGRQPTYEQYF
D gene: .; CDR3 length: 13; V gene: TRBV7-2; J gene: TRBJ2-7; clone size: .; CDR3 DNA: TGTGCCAGCAGCATGCGTCAGGTTGACGAGCAGTACTTC; CDR3 protein: CASSMRQVDEQYF
D gene: TRBD1; CDR3 length: 14; V gene: TRBV29-1; J gene: TRBJ2-7; clone size: .; CDR3 DNA: TGCAGCGTTGACGGGGACAGGGCGCCCTACGAGCAGTACTTC; CDR3 protein: CSVDGDRAPYEQYF
D gene: .; CDR3 length: 13; V gene: TRBV7-7; J gene: TRBJ2-6; clone size: many; CDR3 DNA: TGTGCCAGCGGGGAGGCTGGGGCCAACGTCCTGACTTTC; CDR3 protein: CASGEAGANVLTF
D gene: .; CDR3 length: 10; V gene: TRBV29-1; J gene: TRBJ1-1; clone size: few; CDR3 DNA: TGCAGCGTTGAGAGGAAACAAGCTTTCTTT; CDR3 protein: CSVERKQAFF
D gene: .; CDR3 length: 11; V gene: TRBV30; J gene: TRBJ2-1; clone size: .; CDR3 DNA: TGTGCCTGGAGCTGGGACAATGAGCAGTTCTTC; CDR3 protein: CAWSWDNEQFF
D gene: .; CDR3 length: 16; V gene: TRBV5-6; J gene: TRBJ2-1; clone size: .; CDR3 DNA: TGTGCCAGCAGCTGGATGCCGGGATCCTCCTACAATGAGCAGTTCTTC; CDR3 protein: CASSWMPGSSYNEQFF
D gene: .; CDR3 length: 16; V gene: TRBV9; J gene: TRBJ2-6; clone size: .; CDR3 DNA: TGTGCCAGCAGCGTAGAAGGGTACTCTGGGGCCAACGTCCTGACTTTC; CDR3 protein: CASSVEGYSGANVLTF
D gene: .; CDR3 length: 11; V gene: TRBV30; J gene: TRBJ1-2; clone size: .; CDR3 DNA: TGTGCCTGGAGTGCGGGGCGCGGCTACACCTTC; CDR3 protein: CAWSAGRGYTF
D gene: TRBD1; CDR3 length: 13; V gene: TRBV29-1; J gene: TRBJ2-1; clone size: once; CDR3 DNA: TGCAGCGTTACAGACAGGGTGGACAATGAGCAGTTCTTC; CDR3 protein: CSVTDRVDNEQFF
D gene: .; CDR3 length: 12; V gene: TRBV5-6; J gene: TRBJ2-1; clone size: .; CDR3 DNA: TGTGCCAGCAGAAAGCTCGGGAATGAGCAGTTCTTC; CDR3 protein: CASRKLGNEQFF
D gene: .; CDR3 length: 16; V gene: TRBV7-2; J gene: TRBJ2-1; clone size: .; CDR3 DNA: TGTGCCAGCAGCTTAGTGGGAACAGGGTACGACAATGAGCAGTTCTTC; CDR3 protein: CASSLVGTGYDNEQFF
D gene: .; CDR3 length: 13; V gene: TRBV14; J gene: TRBJ1-5; clone size: few; CDR3 DNA: TGTGCCAGCAGCCAAAAGGGGAATCAGCCCCAGCATTTT; CDR3 protein: CASSQKGNQPQHF
D gene: TRBD1; CDR3 length: 15; V gene: TRBV2; J gene: TRBJ2-3; clone size: .; CDR3 DNA: TGTGCCAGCAGTTTAGACAGGGGGCCCACAGATACGCAGTATTTT; CDR3 protein: CASSLDRGPTDTQYF
D gene: TRBD1; CDR3 length: 13; V gene: TRBV10-1; J gene: TRBJ2-7; clone size: .; CDR3 DNA: TGCGCCAGCAGTGAGTCACAGGGGTTCGAGCAGTACTTC; CDR3 protein: CASSESQGFEQYF
D gene: .; CDR3 length: 13; V gene: TRBV30; J gene: TRBJ2-1; clone size: .; CDR3 DNA: TGTGCCCTAGGACACTCACGATCGTATGAGCAGTTCTTC; CDR3 protein: CALGHSRSYEQFF
D gene: TRBD1; CDR3 length: 17; V gene: TRBV15; J gene: TRBJ2-6; clone size: .; CDR3 DNA: TGTGCCACCAGCAGGGACAGGGGGGTGTCTGGGGCCAACGTCCTGACTTTC; CDR3 protein: CATSRDRGVSGANVLTF
D gene: .; CDR3 length: 13; V gene: TRBV11-3; J gene: TRBJ2-3; clone size: .; CDR3 DNA: TGTGCCAGCAGCTTACAGGGGATAGATACGCAGTATTTT; CDR3 protein: CASSLQGIDTQYF
D gene: .; CDR3 length: 14; V gene: TRBV29-1; J gene: TRBJ1-4; clone size: once; CDR3 DNA: TGCAGCGTCGCTACGACAACAACTAATGAAAAACTGTTTTTT; CDR3 protein: CSVATTTTNEKLFF
D gene: .; CDR3 length: 14; V gene: TRBV29-1; J gene: TRBJ1-4; clone size: .; CDR3 DNA: TGCAGCGTTGAAGATCGCACAGCTAGAGAAAAACTGTTTTTT; CDR3 protein: CSVEDRTAREKLFF